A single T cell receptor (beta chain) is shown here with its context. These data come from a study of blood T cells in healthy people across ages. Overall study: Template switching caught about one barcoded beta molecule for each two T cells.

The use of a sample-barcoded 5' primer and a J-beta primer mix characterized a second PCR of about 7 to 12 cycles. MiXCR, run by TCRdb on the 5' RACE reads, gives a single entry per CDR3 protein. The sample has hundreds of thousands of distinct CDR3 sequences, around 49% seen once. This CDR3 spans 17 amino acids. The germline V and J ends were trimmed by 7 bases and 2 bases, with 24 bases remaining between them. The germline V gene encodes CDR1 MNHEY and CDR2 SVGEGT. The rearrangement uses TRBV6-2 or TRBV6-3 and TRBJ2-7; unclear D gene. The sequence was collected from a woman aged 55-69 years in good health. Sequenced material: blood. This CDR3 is CASILLSYLYRPYEQYF. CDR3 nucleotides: TGTGCCAGCATTCTACTCAGTTACCTATACAGACCCTACGAGCAGTACTTC.